This T cell receptor beta chain was recorded in a study of blood T cells in healthy people across ages. Points from the study as a whole: A conclusive naive versus antigen-experienced comparison was prevented by the unsorted PBMCs. The study found more naive CD4+ cells and higher diversity in long-lived than aged donors.

Comments on this clonotype: No antigen is known for it.

Primed by a sample-barcoded 5' primer and a J-beta primer mix, a second PCR proceeded for about 6 to 11 cycles. The template-switch adaptor, which had 12 random nucleotides, put a tag on each cDNA molecule. Sequencing recovered at least 3 million CDR3-containing paired-end reads from each sample. TCRdb passed the 5' RACE reads through MiXCR, listing each CDR3 protein once. The repertoire holds fewer than 1,000,000 distinct CDR3 sequences, with around two fifths as singletons. This CDR3 spans 17 amino acids. CDR1 and CDR2 (germline): LGHDT, YNNKEL (reference sequence). Trimming took off 4 bases at V and 9 bases at J, with 22 bases between the two ends.

This clonotype was sampled from a man aged 55 to 70 in good health. The V and J genes are TRBV3-1 and TRBJ1-6; D not certain. The specimen sequenced was blood. The DNA for the CDR3 is TGTGCCAGCAGCCCCAGCGGCGGCCGGTGGGTCACTTCACCCCTCCACTTT. Translated, it gives CASSPSGGRWVTSPLHF.